This TCR beta chain is from a study of control samples from healthy donors and cancer patients (dated by TCRdb to the early 2020s). CDR1 is given as ENHRY and CDR2 as SYGVKD, both from the germline V gene. The CDR3 runs 12 residues from the cysteine to the phenylalanine. The read is trimmed to its CDR3 DNA, 36 bases read in frame from base 1. The junction shows trimming of 11 bases on V and 7 bases on J, plus 18 bases between the germline ends. The method was the immunoSEQ multiplex PCR assay. TCRdb mirrors the immuneACCESS table, restricted to in-frame sequences. Some clones are absent from its copies; in checked studies, under half trace to an unresolved V gene, and the reason for the others is unknown. This sample comprises about 130,000 clones, approximately 89% of them detected only once. The ten biggest clones cover over 6.5% of the sample. Note on this clone: The specificity of this receptor is unknown. The input lacks base qualities; no much larger clone sits a single base away.

This clonotype originated in a middle-aged man with head and neck cancer. This chain is built from TRBV10-3 and TRBJ2-7, with a tentative D call of TRBD1 or TRBD2, each matching 5 bases. Input material: PBMCs. The DNA sequence is TGTGCCTTGGGGACGTTGTCGGGTGAGCAGTACTTC. Translated, it reads CALGTLSGEQYF.